This T cell receptor beta chain was captured by sequencing in a study of T cell responses to AZD1222 COVID-19 vaccine (dated by TCRdb to about 2021). In terms of the full investigation: Because spike-specific TCR depth and breadth did not differ between the two schedules, AZD1222 recipients who got a second dose at roughly 4 weeks were pooled with those who got a second dose at roughly 12 weeks. Enrollment into the trials was organized by age into subgroups of 18-55, 56-69 and 70-plus years, and those subgroups contained about 160, 30 and 59 TCR-sequenced participants, respectively. TCR sequencing covered over 230 trial participants: 200 to 220 given two doses of AZD1222 and about 26 given two doses of MenACWY control vaccine. General findings and caveats noted by the study authors: Participants were mostly white British, with more females than males. The authors suggested clonal diversity may have been underestimated. Because no day 14 peak-response samples were available, repertoires were characterized only after the peak T cell response. After two AZD1222 doses, spike-specific TCR breadth and depth were significantly higher than at day 0 and than in MenACWY recipients. Nearly half of unique spike-specific TCRs reportedly recognized epitopes outside regions mutated in the B.1.351 and B.1.1.7 variants. The whole spike protein was spanned by vaccine-associated CD4 TCRs, and dominant responses were seen in regions 160-218 and 743-854. The 56-69-year group was small, and its depth increase did not reach significance, likely because of low power. Conclusions about previously exposed vaccinees are limited because only five to seven AZD1222 recipients were SARS-CoV-2 seropositive at baseline.

The time point label, read with the paper, signifies: baseline before first vaccination. Vaccinee samples came from UK trials COV001 and COV002, including a single-blind randomized controlled phase 2/3 trial of AZD1222 (ChAdOx1 nCoV-19) in healthy adults. For TCRbeta chain sequencing, PBMC samples were collected from trial participants at day 0 and at day 28 after the second dose. The CDR3 regions of human TCRbeta chains were analyzed by immunosequencing. On the study's bioinformatics: TCRs in the repertoires were matched against a reference library of SARS-CoV-2-specific TCRs that had been generated with the MIRA antigen-specificity platform. Breadth meant the fraction of unique TCRs that were SARS-CoV-2-associated, whereas depth meant the fraction of total T cells that were SARS-CoV-2-associated. Using the MIRA data, each spike-specific TCR was mapped to the spike region that the TCR reacts to and placed in a CD4 or CD8 class. Log10-transformed breadth and depth values were compared by one-way ANOVA with Sidak's multiple comparisons tests. Imported from immuneACCESS, the table was reduced by TCRdb to in-frame sequences with V and J called. These copies leave out some clones; in studies compared against another copy, an unresolved V gene accounts for under half, and the cause of the remainder is not known. V and J calls and clone size are as listed in that table; D and trimming were resolved from the DNA. This sample holds some 100,000 clones; around nine tenths were observed only once. The ten largest clones take up approximately 12% of the sample.

The CDR3 runs 14 residues from the cysteine to the phenylalanine. The sequence is cut down to CDR3 DNA, 42 bases in frame from base 1. Note on this clone: The antigen this receptor binds is unknown. No base quality values were provided; no much bigger clone lies one nucleotide off.

Source: peripheral blood, taken on day 0 of AZD1222 vaccination. Here the chain combines TRBV12-2 and TRBJ2-3. TRBV12-2 is tagged as a pseudogene. The sequence came from an adult in good health. The nucleotide sequence reads TGTGCAAGTCGCCGTCGTCCCTGGGCAGATACGCAGTATTTT. This codes for CASRRRPWADTQYF.